This T cell receptor beta chain emerged from a study of blood T cell repertoires in COVID-19. Across the whole study: Samples representing acute and convalescent COVID-19 were sourced from the United States, Italy and Spain. The cDNA or gDNA used as material had been derived from T cells, B-cell-depleted T cells, or PBMCs.

This clone was recorded only once. The CDR3 contains 15 residues. The germline CDR1 and CDR2 sequences are SEHNR and FQNEAQ (reference sequence). Trimming took 4 bases from V and 7 from J; bases not matched to a gene: 10. TCRdb's table, derived via immunoSEQ multiplex PCR, lists solely in-frame clones and lacks some. The sample includes approximately 250,000 clones, around nine tenths seen only once; the top ten take approximately 4.2%. Those enrolled, adults aged about 18 to 89 years, came from about 24 US areas. Resolution of symptoms, clearance, or two negative PCRs was present in recovered Cohort 3 donors.

This chain uses TRBV7-9 with TRBJ1-2; 9 bases agree with TRBD1. This clonotype was sampled from a woman aged 25 to 39 who had recovered from COVID-19. Sequenced material: PBMCs or T cells enriched from blood (not recorded which). The DNA for the CDR3 is TGTGCCAGCAGCTATTCCGGGACAGGGACTTCTGGCTACACCTTC. It codes for CASSYSGTGTSGYTF.